These T cell receptor beta chains were read from a single sample in a study of OX40 agonist ivuxolimab in advanced cancers. Data came from immunoSEQ multiplex PCR; TCRdb stores just in-frame clones and leaves some out. Here the sample spans 85,000 or so clones, about 86% being singletons. The sample here was CD4+ or CD8+ T cells sorted from blood, taken in a trial of the OX40 agonist ivuxolimab. All receptors come from an adult with an advanced solid tumor such as melanoma, head and neck, liver or kidney cancer. Both conserved end residues are part of each CDR3. D genes are given only for firm matches. Clone size is given for some rows only: seen once, a few or many times, or a class if the clone is expanded.

J: TRBJ2-5; V: TRBV5-6; size: few; D: .; DNA: TGTGCCAGCACCCCCGGGGTCGAGGAGACCCAGTACTTC; CDR3: CASTPGVEETQYF
J: TRBJ1-2; V: TRBV7-2; size: .; D: .; DNA: TGTGCCAGCAGCTCCATCTCAAAAAGGGCTCCAAACTATGGCTACACCTTC; CDR3: CASSSISKRAPNYGYTF
J: TRBJ2-5; V: TRBV20-1; size: once; D: .; DNA: TGCAGTGCTCGGAGGGGCCAGACCCAGTACTTC; CDR3: CSARRGQTQYF
J: TRBJ2-5; V: TRBV5-1; size: .; D: .; DNA: TGCGCCAGCAGCCCGGTTTCCAGGTCAGCCCAGTACTTC; CDR3: CASSPVSRSAQYF
J: TRBJ1-1; V: TRBV6-5; size: .; D: .; DNA: TGTGCCAGCAGAACGAACACTGAAGCTTTCTTT; CDR3: CASRTNTEAFF
J: TRBJ2-5; V: TRBV29-1; size: .; D: .; DNA: TGCAGCGTTAGGATGGAGACCCAGTACTTC; CDR3: CSVRMETQYF
J: TRBJ1-6; V: TRBV7-3; size: few; D: .; DNA: TGTGCCAGCAGCTCCCGAGGACCTGGGGTCGGGTCACCCCTCCACTTT; CDR3: CASSSRGPGVGSPLHF
J: TRBJ2-7; V: TRBV2; size: .; D: TRBD1; DNA: TGTGCCAGCAGGGACAGGTCGAGTTCCTACGAGCAGTACTTC; CDR3: CASRDRSSSYEQYF
J: TRBJ1-1; V: TRBV5-5; size: .; D: .; DNA: TGTGCCAGCAGCTACGGGACGGGGGCTGAAGCTTTCTTT; CDR3: CASSYGTGAEAFF
J: TRBJ2-7; V: TRBV25-1; size: .; D: .; DNA: TGTGCCAGCAGTGAATCAGGGACGGACGAGCAGTACTTC; CDR3: CASSESGTDEQYF
J: TRBJ2-3; V: TRBV5-6; size: .; D: TRBD2; DNA: TGTGCCAGCAGCTTGAGGGCGGGGGACACAGATACGCAGTATTTT; CDR3: CASSLRAGDTDTQYF
J: TRBJ1-2; V: TRBV5-6; size: once; D: .; DNA: TGTGCCAGCAGCTATCCGGGTGGGTTGGCGGACTATGGCTACACCTTC; CDR3: CASSYPGGLADYGYTF
J: TRBJ2-5; V: TRBV28; size: once; D: TRBD1; DNA: TGTGCCAGCAGTTTATTAGGACAGGGATCAGAGACCCAGTACTTC; CDR3: CASSLLGQGSETQYF
J: TRBJ1-1; V: TRBV19; size: .; D: .; DNA: TGTGCCAGTAGGACTCCAGGCAGGGGCAACACTGAAGCTTTCTTT; CDR3: CASRTPGRGNTEAFF
J: TRBJ1-1; V: TRBV5-6; size: .; D: .; DNA: TGTGCCAGCACCCCGGGGACACTTAACACTGAAGCTTTCTTT; CDR3: CASTPGTLNTEAFF
J: TRBJ2-5; V: TRBV18; size: .; D: .; DNA: TGTGCCAGCTCACCGTTGACTGCCACTCAAGAGACCCAGTACTTC; CDR3: CASSPLTATQETQYF
J: TRBJ1-6; V: TRBV19; size: .; D: TRBD1; DNA: TGTGCCAGTAGTATCGGCGGACAGGGGGTAGGGTCAACCCTCCACTTT; CDR3: CASSIGGQGVGSTLHF
J: TRBJ2-2; V: TRBV28; size: .; D: TRBD1; DNA: TGTGCCAGCGTAGGGCTCCGGGACAGGCAACGGGAGCTGTTTTTT; CDR3: CASVGLRDRQRELFF
J: TRBJ1-2; V: TRBV28; size: .; D: TRBD1; DNA: TGTGCCAGCAGTCCTTACTCTGCAGGGGGCCTCATCGGCTACACCTTC; CDR3: CASSPYSAGGLIGYTF
J: TRBJ1-3; V: TRBV29-1; size: once; D: .; DNA: TGCAGCGTTACGCAGGGAGGAAACACCATATATTTT; CDR3: CSVTQGGNTIYF
J: TRBJ1-2; V: TRBV28; size: .; D: TRBD1; DNA: TGTGCCAGCAGCACAGGGGGGGGCTACACCTTC; CDR3: CASSTGGGYTF
J: TRBJ1-2; V: TRBV5-1; size: .; D: TRBD1; DNA: TGCGCCAGCAGCGACCCGGGACAGGGTGCCGTCTATGGCTACACCTTC; CDR3: CASSDPGQGAVYGYTF
J: TRBJ1-2; V: TRBV6-5; size: .; D: .; DNA: TGTGCCAGCAGTTGGACCTTCAAGAAGAACTATGGCTACACCTTC; CDR3: CASSWTFKKNYGYTF
J: TRBJ1-3; V: TRBV30; size: .; D: .; DNA: TGTGCCTGGGCCACAGAACGGGGGGCACTTGGAAACACCATATATTTT; CDR3: CAWATERGALGNTIYF
J: TRBJ2-2; V: TRBV5-1; size: .; D: .; DNA: TGCGCCAGCAGCACCGGGACCGCTAACACCGGGGAGCTGTTTTTT; CDR3: CASSTGTANTGELFF
J: TRBJ1-1; V: TRBV5-1; size: .; D: .; DNA: TGCGCCAGCCGAGGAAACACTGAAGCTTTCTTT; CDR3: CASRGNTEAFF
J: TRBJ1-4; V: TRBV25-1; size: .; D: .; DNA: TGTGCCAGCAGTGATCCCCGTTTATTAGGGGAAAAACTGTTTTTT; CDR3: CASSDPRLLGEKLFF
J: TRBJ1-2; V: TRBV6-1; size: .; D: .; DNA: TGTGCCACCTCGATGGTGGGGGGCGACTATGGCTACACCTTC; CDR3: CATSMVGGDYGYTF
J: TRBJ2-3; V: TRBV29-1; size: .; D: TRBD1; DNA: TGCAGCGTTGACCCGGGACAGGGCGCAGATACGCAGTATTTT; CDR3: CSVDPGQGADTQYF
J: TRBJ2-7; V: TRBV6-5; size: .; D: .; DNA: TGTGCCAGCAGTTACCCTTCCTACGAGCAGTACTTC; CDR3: CASSYPSYEQYF
J: TRBJ1-3; V: TRBV30; size: .; D: .; DNA: TGTGCCTGGACCACCGACGGGGCAGGGTGGGACACCATATATTTT; CDR3: CAWTTDGAGWDTIYF
J: TRBJ2-4; V: TRBV7-9; size: .; D: .; DNA: TGTGCCAGCAGCTTAGTTGGGGGAAACATTCAGTACTTC; CDR3: CASSLVGGNIQYF
J: TRBJ1-2; V: TRBV5-6; size: .; D: .; DNA: TGTGCCAGCAGCTTGGCCACAATGAACTCAAACTATGGCTACACCTTC; CDR3: CASSLATMNSNYGYTF
J: TRBJ1-1; V: TRBV5-1; size: .; D: .; DNA: TGCGCCAGCAGCTTGTTAGGGGGGCAGGCCGGTGGGACTGAAGCTTTCTTT; CDR3: CASSLLGGQAGGTEAFF
J: TRBJ2-1; V: TRBV19; size: .; D: .; DNA: TGTGCCAGTAGTACCCAGTACAATGAGCAGTTCTTC; CDR3: CASSTQYNEQFF
J: TRBJ1-2; V: TRBV28; size: .; D: .; DNA: TGTGCCAGCAGATCGACGGCGACTAACTATGGCTACACCTTC; CDR3: CASRSTATNYGYTF
J: TRBJ1-2; V: TRBV2; size: .; D: .; DNA: TGTGCCAGCAGTGGTACAGGATACTATGGCTACACCTTC; CDR3: CASSGTGYYGYTF
J: TRBJ2-2; V: TRBV7-3; size: .; D: .; DNA: TGTGCCAGCAGCTTAGGTGGGATGGCCGGGGAGCTGTTTTTT; CDR3: CASSLGGMAGELFF
J: TRBJ2-7; V: TRBV28; size: .; D: .; DNA: TGTGCCAGCAGTCCACTCCACGAGCAGTACTTC; CDR3: CASSPLHEQYF
J: TRBJ1-2; V: TRBV7-3; size: .; D: .; DNA: TGTGCCAGCAGCTTAAGTTCACAGACCATATATGGCTACACCTTC; CDR3: CASSLSSQTIYGYTF
J: TRBJ2-1; V: TRBV15; size: .; D: TRBD2; DNA: TGTGCCACCAGCGGAGCGGGGAGCTCCTACAATGAGCAGTTCTTC; CDR3: CATSGAGSSYNEQFF
J: TRBJ2-7; V: TRBV12-5; size: .; D: .; DNA: TGTACTAGTGGCAAGGGGGACTACGAGCAGTACTTC; CDR3: CTSGKGDYEQYF
J: TRBJ2-4; V: TRBV7-2; size: .; D: TRBD2; DNA: TGTGCCAGCAGCTCTGGGTGGGGGGGTTGGCCCAAAAACATTCAGTACTTC; CDR3: CASSSGWGGWPKNIQYF
J: TRBJ2-7; V: TRBV19; size: .; D: TRBD1; DNA: TGTGCCAGTACCCGGACAGGGGGCGCCTACGAGCAGTACTTC; CDR3: CASTRTGGAYEQYF